One sample yielded the 30 T cell receptor beta chains listed below, sequenced in a study of CD8 T cells in Susac syndrome. Random hexamers primed reverse transcription of about 0.5 to 1 ug RNA. TCRdb independently ran MiXCR on the immunoSEQ multiplex PCR reads; one entry per CDR3 protein. The table shows around 280,000 distinct CDR3 sequences, with just over 90% occurring only once. The sequenced material came from CD4+ T cells from PBMCs. The receptors originated from a human donor with multiple sclerosis.

This clonotype was counted once. The chain uses TRBV6-1 and TRBJ1-4, with a weak D call TRBD1 (5 bases). The ends were cut back, 8 bases at V and 3 bases at J, with 22 bases in the middle. Germline V gene sequence: CDR1 MNHNS, CDR2 SASEGT. This CDR3 has 17 residues. This CDR3 reads CASAPWGGTAANEKLFF. The DNA for the CDR3 is TGTGCCAGCGCACCCTGGGGGGGAACGGCGGCTAATGAAAAACTGTTTTTT.

J is TRBJ2-5 and V is TRBV4-3, with 13 bases lining up with TRBD2. From germline, CDR1 is LGHNA and CDR2 YSLEER. The CDR3 runs to 16 residues. Germline trimming cut 2 bases from V and 5 bases from J; bases unmatched to any gene: 5. The CDR3 sequence: CASSQRTSGRGETQYF. The CDR3 DNA sequence: TGCGCCAGCAGCCAACGGACTAGCGGGAGAGGTGAGACCCAGTACTTC.

Details on this clonotype: Sequence at one end of the junction differs from germline and may be a read error. This rearrangement joins TRBV9 to TRBJ2-2; TRBD1 is a possible D gene (6 bases). This CDR3 spans 16 amino acids. Germline V gene lookup returns CDR1 SGDLS and CDR2 YYNGEE. The CDR3 region has the DNA TGTGCCAGCAGCGCCCTAGGACAGATAAACATCGGGGAGCTGTTTTTT. Protein sequence: CASSALGQINIGELFF.

The rearrangement links TRBV30 to TRBJ1-2; D remains ambiguous. V was clipped by 8 bases and J by 2 bases, with 15 bases between them. The CDR3 runs 13 residues. Germline CDR1 reads GTSNPN; CDR2 reads SVGIG (reference sequence). This CDR3 is CALMLRGNYGYTF. The CDR3 coding sequence is TGTGCCCTGATGCTGCGGGGAAACTATGGCTACACCTTC.

The rearrangement uses TRBV9 and TRBJ2-5, with no clear D. Trimming removed 0 bases at V and 3 bases at J, with 9 bases between. This CDR3 has 14 amino acids. The germline V gene encodes CDR1 SGDLS and CDR2 YYNGEE. CDR3 residues: CASSVGNRKETQYF. The DNA of the CDR3 is TGTGCCAGCAGCGTAGGGAACAGAAAAGAGACCCAGTACTTC. The whole variable domain, remainder taken from reference TRBV9 and TRBJ2-5, is DSGVTQTPKHLITATGQRVTLRCSPRSGDLSVYWYQQSLDQGLQFLIQYYNGEERAKGNILERFSAQQFPDLHSELNLSSLELGDSALYFCASSVGNRKETQYFGPGTRLLVL.

This clonotype came up a few times. The V and J genes are TRBV4-2 and TRBJ1-1; D call uncertain. The CDR3 loop spans 14 amino acids. V lost 1 base and J lost 0, with 6 bases in between. Germline V gene data show CDR1 as LGHNA and CDR2 as YNFKEQ. CDR3 nucleotides: TGTGCCAGCAGCCAAGGCAGGTTGAACACTGAAGCTTTCTTT. Amino acids: CASSQGRLNTEAFF.

This clonotype occurred once. The rearrangement uses TRBV13 and TRBJ2-7; 9 nucleotides align to TRBD1. Germline V gene sequence: CDR1 PRHDT, CDR2 FYEKMQ (reference sequence). The CDR3 has 15 residues. The V segment lost 5 bases and the J segment 5 bases; nucleotides outside the gene matches: 10. CDR3 DNA sequence: TGTGCCAGCAGCCCCCTCTGGGACAGGGACAACGAGCAGTACTTC. Its translation: CASSPLWDRDNEQYF.

The chain recombines TRBV29-1 with TRBJ2-1; 9 nucleotides align to TRBD1. After removal of 6 bases from V and 8 bases from J, the junction contained 14 bases not matched to a gene. Per the germline V gene, CDR1 is SQVTM and CDR2 is ANQGSEA. CDR3 length equals 15 residues. The chain's CDR3 is CSVGGGTGPVDEQFF. CDR3 DNA sequence: TGCAGCGTGGGAGGAGGGACAGGGCCTGTTGATGAGCAGTTCTTC.

The rearrangement links TRBV19 to TRBJ2-7; 9 bases fit TRBD2. From germline, CDR1 is LNHDA and CDR2 SQIVND (reference sequence). There are 16 residues in the CDR3. The ends lost 3 bases at V and 2 bases at J; junction bases unmatched: 8. The CDR3 loop reads CASSMSSGALPYEQYF. The CDR3 nucleotides are TGTGCCAGTAGTATGTCTAGCGGGGCATTACCCTACGAGCAGTACTTC.

The V call is TRBV6-5, the J call TRBJ1-1; D unresolved. The CDR3 has 12 amino acids. Between the trimmed V and J ends, which lost 7 bases and 0 bases, there was a span of 6 bases. Germline V CDR1 and CDR2: MNHEY, SVGAGI. The CDR3 spells CASTALNTEAFF. CDR3 coding DNA: TGTGCCAGCACAGCCCTGAACACTGAAGCTTTCTTT.

This clonotype was detected once. V and J are TRBV5-1 and TRBJ2-5; D not certain. The CDR3 totals 16 residues. Germline V gene data show CDR1 as SGHRS and CDR2 as YFSETQ. The germline V and J ends were trimmed by 4 bases and 6 bases, with 22 bases remaining between them. CDR3 sequence (DNA): TGCGCCAGCAGCGATTCCCGACGGCTCGGTGCTCAGACCCAGTACTTC. This codes for CASSDSRRLGAQTQYF.

This chain joins TRBV18 and TRBJ2-5; D not certain. Germline V gene sequence: CDR1 KGHSH, CDR2 LQKENI. V was cut by 3 bases and J by 1 base, with 15 bases left in between. The CDR3 contains 16 residues. CDR3 region: CASSPPPGPPQETQYF. As DNA, the CDR3 is TGTGCCAGCTCACCCCCTCCGGGCCCTCCCCAAGAGACCCAGTACTTC.

This sequence joins TRBV11-2 and TRBJ1-2; weak D call: TRBD1 (6 bases). Trimming pared 5 bases from V and 2 bases from J, leaving 24 bases between. The germline gives CDR1 SGHAT, CDR2 FQNNGV. CDR3 length equals 18 residues. CDR3 loop: CASSQPGQRLSENYGYTF. The CDR3 DNA reads as TGTGCCAGCAGCCAACCGGGACAACGCCTTTCCGAGAACTATGGCTACACCTTC.

The chain joins TRBV4-1 to TRBJ1-2; D gene uncertain. The V end was cut by 1 base, the J end by 8 bases, with 17 bases between. This CDR3 is built from 15 residues. Germline values: CDR1 MGHRA, CDR2 YSYEKL. DNA for the CDR3: TGCGCCAGCAGCCAAGGTACCGCCTTACGGAGCGGCTACACCTTC. Amino acid sequence: CASSQGTALRSGYTF.

This clonotype was seen once. The chain carries TRBV7-3 and TRBJ2-3; TRBD1 matches at 12 bases. V was pared by 5 bases and J by 5 bases, with 5 bases of the junction left unmatched. In germline, CDR1 is SGHTA, CDR2 FQGTGA. The CDR3 length is 15 residues. The CDR3 DNA sequence: TGTGCCAGCAGCGCGGGACAGGGGGCCATAGATACGCAGTATTTT. Translation: CASSAGQGAIDTQYF.

V is TRBV30 and J is TRBJ2-2, with D possibly being TRBD1 (6 bases). Looked up from germline, CDR1 is GTSNPN and CDR2 is SVGIG (reference sequence). The ends were cut back, 5 bases at V and 4 bases at J, with 14 bases in the middle. The CDR3 runs 14 residues. Written as DNA, the CDR3 is TGTGCCTGGTCCGTCGGACAGCCCACCGGGGAGCTGTTTTTT. Protein sequence: CAWSVGQPTGELFF.

This CDR3 is CAISPGQGVIETQYF. The CDR3 nucleotides read TGTGCCATCAGCCCGGGACAGGGGGTCATAGAGACCCAGTACTTC. The chain has TRBV10-3 and TRBJ2-5; 11 bases map to TRBD1. Losses at the gene ends were 6 bases for V and 4 bases for J; bases not matched to a gene: 7. CDR1 and CDR2 from the germline V gene are ENHRY and SYGVKD. The CDR3 sequence is 15 residues long.

The V call is TRBV19, the J call TRBJ1-5; D possibly corresponds to TRBD1 (5 bases). V lost 4 bases and J lost 6, with 10 bases in between. The germline CDR1 and CDR2 sequences are LNHDA and SQIVND (reference sequence). The CDR3 sequence is 13 residues long. CDR3 sequence reads: CASSSRVGQPQHF. The CDR3 region has the DNA TGTGCCAGTAGTAGCAGGGTTGGTCAGCCCCAGCATTTT.

The gene calls are TRBV19 and TRBJ1-2; TRBD1 matches 7 bases. Germline V gives CDR1 LNHDA, CDR2 SQIVND (reference sequence). The CDR3 covers 14 residues. Trimming removed 4 bases from V and 4 bases from J; junction bases left unmatched: 6. This chain's CDR3 is CASSTAGTAYGYTF. Written as DNA, the CDR3 is TGTGCCAGTAGTACTGCTGGGACAGCCTATGGCTACACCTTC. Drawing the rest from reference TRBV19 and TRBJ1-2, the complete variable domain is DGGITQSPKYLFRKEGQNVTLSCEQNLNHDAMYWYRQDPGQGLRLIYYSQIVNDFQKGDIAEGYSVSREKKESFPLTVTSAQKNPTAFYLCASSTAGTAYGYTFGSGTRLTVV.

The count of this clonotype is one. This chain connects TRBV27 to TRBJ2-2; 7 bases match TRBD1. The CDR3 consists of 16 residues. From germline, CDR1 is MNHEY and CDR2 SMNVEV (reference sequence). V was pared by 6 bases and J by 7 bases, with 14 bases of the junction left unmatched. In nucleotides, the CDR3 is TGTGCCAGCAGGCCTTCGGTCAGGGGGTTCAACGGGGAGCTGTTTTTT. Protein: CASRPSVRGFNGELFF.

The genes are TRBV12-3 or TRBV12-4 and TRBJ2-7; the D gene is possibly TRBD1 (5 bases). This CDR3 is 14 amino acids long. V was pared by 6 bases and J by 4 bases, with 16 bases between. CDR3 sequence reads: CASSAQGQGYEQYF. The CDR3 nucleotides are TGTGCCAGCAGCGCCCAAGGACAAGGATACGAGCAGTACTTC.

The J gene is TRBJ2-6, the V gene TRBV7-9; D gene unclear. V lost 1 base and J lost 2, with 6 bases in between. The CDR3 contains 15 residues. Germline CDR1 is SEHNR and CDR2 is FQNEAQ (reference sequence). In nucleotides, the CDR3 is TGTGCCAGCAGCTTAGGAGTAACTGGGGCCAACGTCCTGACTTTC. This codes for CASSLGVTGANVLTF.

This clonotype was recorded once. The rearrangement links TRBV11-3 to TRBJ1-6; D perhaps matches TRBD1 (5 bases). Germline CDR1 and CDR2: SGHNT and YENEEA. CDR3 length: 14 residues. V was trimmed by 3 bases and J by 7 bases, leaving 10 bases between them. CDR3 in amino acids: CASSFQGSNSPLHF. The CDR3 nucleotides read TGTGCCAGCAGCTTTCAGGGTTCAAATTCACCCCTCCACTTT.

The chain is built from TRBV3-1 and TRBJ1-5; D is ambiguous. This CDR3 is built from 17 residues. V was cut by 0 bases and J by 5 bases, with 17 bases left in between. CDR1 is LGHDT, CDR2 YNNKEL, per germline (reference sequence). The CDR3 loop is CASSQDPRASPHQPQHF. The CDR3 DNA sequence: TGTGCCAGCAGCCAAGATCCGCGGGCTTCCCCGCATCAGCCCCAGCATTTT.

V and J are TRBV20-1 and TRBJ2-1, with 12 nucleotides matching TRBD2. The germline CDR1 and CDR2 sequences are DFQATT and SNEGSKA (reference sequence). This CDR3 contains 15 residues. The J segment lost 9 bases and the V segment lost 6 bases, leaving 12 bases of the junction unmatched. CDR3 in amino acids: CSAQTPSGRAIEQFF. CDR3 nucleotides: TGCAGTGCCCAAACGCCTAGCGGGAGGGCCATTGAGCAGTTCTTC.

V is TRBV7-9 and J is TRBJ2-1, with D tentatively TRBD2 (5 bases). Trimming removed 5 bases at V and 9 bases at J, with 26 bases between. Germline V CDR1 and CDR2: SEHNR, FQNEAQ (reference sequence). The CDR3 consists of 17 residues. The CDR3 region has the DNA TGTGCCAGCAGCCCGCTACTAGGACTCCCCCTAAGCAGTGAGCAGTTCTTC. Amino acid sequence: CASSPLLGLPLSSEQFF.

The chain carries TRBV27 and TRBJ1-1; D call uncertain. Germline lookup yields CDR1 MNHEY and CDR2 SMNVEV (reference sequence). V lost 4 bases and J lost 4, with 19 bases in between. This CDR3 has 16 residues. CDR3 sequence (DNA): TGTGCCAGCAGTTCAACGGGCCTTCTTCGGGGCACTGAAGCTTTCTTT. Translation: CASSSTGLLRGTEAFF.

J is TRBJ1-3 and V is TRBV7-2; no clear D gene. Looked up from germline, CDR1 is SGHTA and CDR2 is FQGNSA. Between the trimmed V and J ends, which lost 6 bases and 0 bases, there was a span of 9 bases. The CDR3 is 14 amino acids. The CDR3 here is CASRSEFSGNTIYF. The CDR3 nucleotides read TGTGCCAGCAGATCAGAGTTCTCTGGAAACACCATATATTTT.

The V and J genes are TRBV10-3 and TRBJ2-7; 9 positions match TRBD1. Germline V gives CDR1 ENHRY, CDR2 SYGVKD. There are 14 residues in the CDR3. The V segment lost 6 bases and the J segment 2 bases; nucleotides outside the gene matches: 5. DNA of the CDR3: TGTGCCATCAGAGGGACAGGGTTAACCTACGAGCAGTACTTC. It is translated as CAIRGTGLTYEQYF.

The chain uses TRBV29-1 and TRBJ1-2; D ambiguous. The CDR3 sequence is 9 residues long. Per germline, CDR1 SQVTM and CDR2 ANQGSEA. Trimming left V 7 bases short and J 8 bases short, with 8 bases between. The CDR3 loop reads CSEGVGYTF. In DNA, the CDR3 is TGCAGCGAGGGTGTCGGCTACACCTTC.